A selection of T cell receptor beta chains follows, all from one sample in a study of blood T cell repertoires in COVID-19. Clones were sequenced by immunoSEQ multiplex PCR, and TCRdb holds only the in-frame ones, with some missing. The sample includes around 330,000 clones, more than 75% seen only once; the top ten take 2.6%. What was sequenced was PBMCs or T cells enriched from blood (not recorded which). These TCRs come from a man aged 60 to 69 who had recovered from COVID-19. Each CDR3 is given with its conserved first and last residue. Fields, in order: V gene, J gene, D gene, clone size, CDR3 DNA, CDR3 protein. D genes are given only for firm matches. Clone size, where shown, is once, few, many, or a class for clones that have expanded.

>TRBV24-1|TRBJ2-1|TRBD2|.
TGTGCCACCAGTGATCAGTCTAGCGGGAGGGCATACAATGAGCAGTTCTTC
CATSDQSSGRAYNEQFF
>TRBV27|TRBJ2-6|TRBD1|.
TGTGCCAGCAGTGCGACAGGGGGGTTTGGGGCCAACGTCCTGACTTTC
CASSATGGFGANVLTF
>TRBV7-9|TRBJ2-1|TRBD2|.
TGTGCCAGCAGCTTAGCGGTGGGGCTAGCGGGATCGGGTTACAATGAGCAGTTCTTC
CASSLAVGLAGSGYNEQFF
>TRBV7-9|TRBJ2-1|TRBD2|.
TGTGCCAGCAGTTTTACTAGCGGGAGGGCCCATGAGCAGTTCTTC
CASSFTSGRAHEQFF
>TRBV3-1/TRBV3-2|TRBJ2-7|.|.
TGTGCCAGCAGCCAAGCTCTCTCCTACGAGCAGTACTTC
CASSQALSYEQYF
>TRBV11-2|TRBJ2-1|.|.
TGTGCCAGCAGATGGAGGCTGGATCCGGGCTATGAGCAGTTCTTC
CASRWRLDPGYEQFF
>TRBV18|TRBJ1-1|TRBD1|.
TGTGCCAGTGCCCCGGGACAGATGGAAACTGAAGCTTTCTTT
CASAPGQMETEAFF
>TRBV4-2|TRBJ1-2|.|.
TGTGCCAGCAGCCAAGTACAGGAACTCGCCTCCCACACCTTC
CASSQVQELASHTF
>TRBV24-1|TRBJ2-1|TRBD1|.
TGTGCCACCAGTGACACGACAGGGCAGGCCTACAATGAGCAGTTCTTC
CATSDTTGQAYNEQFF
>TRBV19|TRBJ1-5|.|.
TGTGCCAGTACCCTTCCGGGATTGGGTCAGCCCCAGCATTTT
CASTLPGLGQPQHF
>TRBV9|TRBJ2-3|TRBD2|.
TGTGCCAGCGGGCGGGGGGCGCTTACGCAGTATTTT
CASGRGALTQYF
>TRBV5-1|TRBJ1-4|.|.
TGCGCCAGCAGCTTGGAAGCTGCAACTAATGAAAAACTGTTTTTT
CASSLEAATNEKLFF
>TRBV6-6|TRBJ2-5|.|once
TGTGCCAGCAGTTACGTCGGGACTCGACAAGAGACCCAGTACTTC
CASSYVGTRQETQYF
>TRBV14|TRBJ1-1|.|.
TGTGCCAGCAGCCATACAGCGGGGAACACTGAAGCTTTCTTT
CASSHTAGNTEAFF
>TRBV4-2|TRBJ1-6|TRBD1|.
TGTGCCAGCAGCCTCACCCGGGGGGGACAGTATAATTCACCCCTCCACTTT
CASSLTRGGQYNSPLHF
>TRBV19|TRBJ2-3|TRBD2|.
TGTGCCAGTAGTACTCTGGGACTAGCGGGGGCCACAGATACGCAGTATTTT
CASSTLGLAGATDTQYF
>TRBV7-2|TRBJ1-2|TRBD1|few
TGTGCCAGCAGCTTAAACCCACAGGGGCCCTATGGCTACACCTTC
CASSLNPQGPYGYTF
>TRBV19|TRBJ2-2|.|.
TGTGCCAGTACCAGCCGGGGGGCTACGGACACCGGGGAGCTGTTTTTT
CASTSRGATDTGELFF
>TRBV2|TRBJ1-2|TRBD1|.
TGTGCCAGCGAGGGGACAGGGGTCTATGGCTACACCTTC
CASEGTGVYGYTF
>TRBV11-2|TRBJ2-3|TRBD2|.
TGTGCCAGCAGCTTATTCTCAGGGACTATCACAGATACGCAGTATTTT
CASSLFSGTITDTQYF
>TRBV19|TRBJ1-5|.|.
TGTGCCAGTAGTCGACAGTATCAGCCCCAGCATTTT
CASSRQYQPQHF
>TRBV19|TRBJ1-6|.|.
TGTGCCAGTAGAGAGGGCGGGAATTCACCCCTCCACTTT
CASREGGNSPLHF
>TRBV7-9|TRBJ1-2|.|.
TGTGCCAGCAGCTCCCCCGGGGGGGGATCAAACTATGGCTACACCTTC
CASSSPGGGSNYGYTF
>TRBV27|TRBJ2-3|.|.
TGTGCCAGCAGACTCACAGATACGCAGTATTTT
CASRLTDTQYF
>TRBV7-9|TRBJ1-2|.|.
TGTGCCAGCAGCGCTCGCTACCCAGGGCAGGGATATGGCTACACCTTC
CASSARYPGQGYGYTF
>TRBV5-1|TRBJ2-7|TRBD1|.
TGCGCCAGCAGCTTGGGCGGCCAGGGGGCCTACGAGCAGTACTTC
CASSLGGQGAYEQYF
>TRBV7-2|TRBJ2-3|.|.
TGTGCCAGCAGCTTTGGGGGGGCCGCCCGGCCAGATACGCAGTATTTT
CASSFGGAARPDTQYF
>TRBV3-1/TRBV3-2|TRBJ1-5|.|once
TGTGCCAGCAGCCAGGGGAGGGGTCAGCCCCAGCATTTT
CASSQGRGQPQHF
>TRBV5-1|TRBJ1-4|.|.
TGCGCCAGCAGTACTGGACAGACTAATGAAAAACTGTTTTTT
CASSTGQTNEKLFF
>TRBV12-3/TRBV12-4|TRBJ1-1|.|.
TGTGCCAGCAGTAACGTCGGACTGGCTTTCTTT
CASSNVGLAFF
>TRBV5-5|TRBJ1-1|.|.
TGTGCCAGCGCGCGGGTTCTTGGCCTTGAAGCTTTCTTT
CASARVLGLEAFF
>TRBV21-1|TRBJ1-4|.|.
TGTGCCAGCAACACACCAGGGGAGGGACGAACTAATGAAAAACTGTTTTTT
CASNTPGEGRTNEKLFF
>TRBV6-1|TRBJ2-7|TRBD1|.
TGTGCCAGCAGTGAAGTTTGGGACAGGTCATACGAGCAGTACTTC
CASSEVWDRSYEQYF
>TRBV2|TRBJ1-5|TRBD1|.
TGTGCCAGCAGTGTGAACAGGGGGGTTTTAGGGCCCCAGCATTTT
CASSVNRGVLGPQHF
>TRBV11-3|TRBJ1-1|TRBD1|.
TGTGCCAGCAGCTTAGCCGGGACAGGGATCACTGAAGCTTTCTTT
CASSLAGTGITEAFF
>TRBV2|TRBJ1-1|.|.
TGTGCCAGCAGTGTTGGCAGGGGTTTCACTGAAGCTTTCTTT
CASSVGRGFTEAFF
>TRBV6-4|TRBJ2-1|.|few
TGTGCCAGCAGTAAGGACGCGGGCTCCTACAATGAGCAGTTCTTC
CASSKDAGSYNEQFF
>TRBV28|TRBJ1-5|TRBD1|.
TGTGCCAGCAGTCCGGACAGGGAAGGCAATCAGCCCCAGCATTTT
CASSPDREGNQPQHF
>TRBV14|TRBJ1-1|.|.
TGTGCCAGCAGCCACCGTCAGGGGAAGAACACTGAAGCTTTCTTT
CASSHRQGKNTEAFF
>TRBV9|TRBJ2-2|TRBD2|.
TGTGCCAGCAGCGTGGGAGGGGAGGTCGGGGAGCTGTTTTTT
CASSVGGEVGELFF
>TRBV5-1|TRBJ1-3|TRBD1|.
TGCGCCAGCAGCACCGGACAGGGCTCTGGAAACACCATATATTTT
CASSTGQGSGNTIYF
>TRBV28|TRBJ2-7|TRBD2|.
TGTGCCAGCAGCATACTGCCCTGGACTAGCGTTCCCTACGAGCAGTACTTC
CASSILPWTSVPYEQYF
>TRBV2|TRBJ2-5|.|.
TGTGCCAGCAGGCGCGGGGTACAAGAGACCCAGTACTTC
CASRRGVQETQYF
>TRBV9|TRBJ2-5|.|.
TGTGCCAGCAGCGTTTCCCAGGAGACCCAGTACTTC
CASSVSQETQYF
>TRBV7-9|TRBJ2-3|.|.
TGTGCCAGCAGCGATACTAGTGATACGCAGTATTTT
CASSDTSDTQYF
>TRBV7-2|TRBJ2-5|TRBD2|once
TGTGCCAGCAGCTTTCGACTAGCGGGGGGTCGGGGTCAAGAGACCCAGTACTTC
CASSFRLAGGRGQETQYF
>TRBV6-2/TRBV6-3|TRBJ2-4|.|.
TGTGCCAGCAGTTTATACAGCACCCTAGCCAAAAACATTCAGTACTTC
CASSLYSTLAKNIQYF
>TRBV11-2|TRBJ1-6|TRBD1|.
TGTGCCAGCAGCTACGTCCCGGGACAGGGAAGCTCCTATAATTCACCCCTCCACTTT
CASSYVPGQGSSYNSPLHF
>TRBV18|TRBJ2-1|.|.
TGTGCCAGCTCCCGGGAAGCGAGTACCTACAATGAGCAGTTCTTC
CASSREASTYNEQFF
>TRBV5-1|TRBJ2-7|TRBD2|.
TGCGCCAGCAGCTTGACTAGCGGGACCCCCGGCGAGCAGTACTTC
CASSLTSGTPGEQYF
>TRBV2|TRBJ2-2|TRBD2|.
TGTGCCAGCGGGGAGAGAGGAGGACTAGCGGGAGCGGCCACCGGGGAGCTGTTTTTT
CASGERGGLAGAATGELFF
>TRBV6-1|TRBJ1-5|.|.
TGTGCCAGCAGTGATCCGGGTAGCAATCAGCCCCAGCATTTT
CASSDPGSNQPQHF
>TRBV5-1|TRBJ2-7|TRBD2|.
TGCGCCAGCAGCTCCTTTGCTTCACTAGCGGCTTCCTCCTACGAGCAGTACTTC
CASSSFASLAASSYEQYF
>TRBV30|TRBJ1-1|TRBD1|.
TGTGCCTGGAAAGGACAGGGGTACACTGAAGCTTTCTTT
CAWKGQGYTEAFF
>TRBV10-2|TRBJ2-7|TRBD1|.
TGCGCCAGCAGGGCCGGGACAGGGCATTACGAGCAGTACTTC
CASRAGTGHYEQYF
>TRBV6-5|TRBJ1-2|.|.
TGTGCCAGCAGTTACTCCAATCCAGGGAATGGCTACACCTTC
CASSYSNPGNGYTF
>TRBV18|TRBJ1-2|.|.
TGTGCCAGCTCACCAGGGGCTGGATATGGCTACACCTTC
CASSPGAGYGYTF
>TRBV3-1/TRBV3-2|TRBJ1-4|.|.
TGTGCCAGCAGCCAGTTAGGACAGCCCGTGGAAAAACTGTTTTTT
CASSQLGQPVEKLFF
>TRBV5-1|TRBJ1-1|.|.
TGCGCCTCCCGGTTCGACTGGGACACTGAAGCTTTCTTT
CASRFDWDTEAFF